The T cell receptor beta chain under discussion was sequenced for a study of shared clonotypes between healthy human individuals. As regards this clone: As yet, its antigen is unknown.

The study, taken as a whole, reports: Some clonotypes were shared by all four sorted-subset donors, while others were not shared. The non-shared ones had lower generation probabilities than the shared ones. Sorted-subset samples were not fully sequenced, rarefaction indicated.

Trimming took 1 base from V and 6 from J, leaving 9 bases between them. CDR3 length: 14 amino acids. Germline-derived CDR1 and CDR2 are LGHNT and FRNRAP. Donors were healthy HIV-negative adults without recent acute infections or vaccinations. The data were produced by immunoSEQ multiplex PCR, yet TCRdb's version contains in-frame clones alone and is incomplete. The data show fewer than 2.5 million clones, 93% seen once. Sample: naive CD4+ T cells from PBMCs. Stated subset: CD45RA+ positively selected. The V gene is TRBV12-5, the J gene TRBJ2-2, with a weak D call TRBD1 (5 bases). The sequence came from a man aged 18 to 29 in good health. Some clones in this sample may be carry-over from other donors' samples. Here the CDR3 DNA reads TGTGCTAGTGGTTTGGGCCTAGGGGCCGGGGAGCTGTTTTTT. This gives the protein CASGLGLGAGELFF.